This T cell receptor (beta chain) derives from a study of shared clonotypes between healthy human individuals. Adults of Caucasian background living in Nashville, Tennessee made up all donors. A CD45RA-negative memory subset and a CD45RA+ naive subset were separated from the CD4+ cells. Study observations and caveats: Inspection by rarefaction showed sorted-subset sequencing to be incomplete despite large depth. Across subsets, estimated richness was generally greater for naive than for memory populations.

The protocol was immunoSEQ multiplex PCR, while the TCRdb copy is restricted to in-frame clones and leaves out a portion. The profile shows under 2.5 million clones, roughly 90% of them singletons. The CDR3 is 13 residues long. Per germline, CDR1 SGHTA and CDR2 FQGTGA. Trimming took off 8 bases at V and 0 bases at J, with 10 bases between the two ends. In regard to this clone: Its antigen is unidentified. Other DNA sequences in this sample translate to the same CDR3.

The TCR sequence derives from a man younger than 35 in good health. Some clones in this sample may be carry-over from other donors' samples. Sequenced input: naive CD4+ T cells from PBMCs. The subset is: CD45RA+ positively selected. The chain recombines TRBV7-3 with TRBJ2-5; D is perhaps TRBD2 (5 bases). CDR3 bases: TGTGCCAGCTCACTAGGGTACCAAGAGACCCAGTACTTC. Translation: CASSLGYQETQYF.